Each of the 10 T cell receptor beta chains below was sequenced from the same sample in a study of CXCR3-negative and CXCR3-positive naive CD8 T cells. The authors prepared UMI-labeled TRB cDNA libraries by 5' RACE. TCRdb derives one entry per CDR3 protein from the 5' RACE reads, leaving out DNA. This sample's table has 100,000 or so distinct CDR3 sequences. Sequencing was done on a sample of naive CXCR3- CD8+ T cells from blood. Subset denoted: CD45RO-CCR7+CD27+CD95- naive CD8+ T cells lacking CXCR3 (TNR3-). Receptors originate from a human donor in good health. Some clones in this sample may be carry-over from other donors' samples.

The CDR3 region is CASSFGLAGIQETQYF. This chain joins TRBV2 and TRBJ2-5; without DNA, the TCRdb call of TRBD2 cannot be checked. Germline CDR1 is SNHLY and CDR2 is FYNNEI. CDR3 length equals 16 residues.

Measured by frequency, this clonotype is medium-sized (0.01 to 0.1%). This chain joins TRBV18 and TRBJ2-7; TCRdb proposes TRBD1, but this gene call is untestable without DNA. This CDR3 comprises 13 residues. From germline, CDR1 is KGHSH and CDR2 LQKENI. This chain's CDR3 is CASSAASGYEQYF.

This chain connects TRBV6-1 to TRBJ1-5. The V gene's germline CDR1 is MNHNS and CDR2 SASEGT. The CDR3 sequence is 14 residues long. Here the CDR3 reads CASSEAGVEQPQHF.

The V call is TRBV5-4, the J call TRBJ2-1; the TCRdb call, TRBD1, lacks DNA for checking. This CDR3 has 15 residues. The germline V gene encodes CDR1 SGHNT and CDR2 YYREEE (reference sequence). The CDR3 sequence is CASSDGTGGLNEQFF.

CDR3 amino acids: CSARDRGSLGETQYF. The chain recombines TRBV20-1 with TRBJ2-5; TCRdb proposes TRBD1, but this gene call is untestable without DNA. The CDR3 has 15 residues. Germline lookup yields CDR1 DFQATT and CDR2 SNEGSKA (reference sequence).

The chain links TRBV28 to TRBJ2-1; with no DNA, the TCRdb D assignment of TRBD2 cannot be verified. The CDR3 has 16 residues. Germline V gives CDR1 MDHEN, CDR2 SYDVKM. The CDR3: CASSWNLADVYNEQFF.

This chain connects TRBV2 to TRBJ2-3; the TRBD1 assignment by TCRdb is unverifiable without DNA. Germline values: CDR1 SNHLY, CDR2 FYNNEI. The CDR3 is made up of 15 amino acids. CDR3 sequence: CARLGGRGSTDTQYF.

V usage is TRBV21-1 and J usage is TRBJ2-7; TCRdb lists TRBD2, though no DNA is available to test this call. TRBV21-1 is a known pseudogene. CDR3 length equals 15 residues. This chain's CDR3 is CASSEGASSGYEQYF.

This chain links TRBV6-1 with TRBJ1-1. CDR1 is MNHNS and CDR2 is SASEGT in the germline V gene. The CDR3 covers 14 residues. CDR3 in amino acids: CASTTIALNTEAFF.

The rearrangement joins TRBV7-6 to TRBJ2-1; TCRdb selects TRBD1, and the lack of DNA leaves this call unchecked. Per germline, CDR1 SGHVS and CDR2 FNYEAQ. The CDR3 totals 15 residues. The CDR3 sequence: CASRSIGLSGDEQFF.